The clone carrying this TCR beta chain has a single count. Its antigen is still unknown. This record comes from a study of shared clonotypes between healthy human individuals. Per germline, CDR1 SGHRS and CDR2 YFSETQ. V lost 4 bases, J lost 5 bases, and 9 bases stayed unmatched. The CDR3 runs to 14 residues. Each subset's genomic DNA was shared equally among a number of immunoSEQ plates. It was approximately 0.2 ug DNA, 25,000 to 35,000 T cell genomes, that sorted-subset replicate PCRs used. The protocol was immunoSEQ multiplex PCR, while the TCRdb copy is restricted to in-frame clones and leaves out a portion. The table has 2 million to 3 million clones, 90% to 95% seen once. Study-wide points: Blood was the sole source, and tissue repertoires probably differ.

This clonotype originated in a man younger than 35 in good health. Some clones in this sample may be carry-over from other donors' samples. The rearrangement joins TRBV5-1 to TRBJ2-7, with TRBD2 identical over 7 bases. Material for sequencing was naive CD4+ T cells from PBMCs. Subset of the sample: CD45RA+ positively selected. The CDR3 nucleotides read TGCGCCAGCAGCCGCGCCGAGCGGGACGACGAGCAGTACTTC. Protein product: CASSRAERDDEQYF. Together with reference TRBV5-1 and TRBJ2-7, the CDR3 gives the full variable domain: KAGVTQTPRYLIKTRGQQVTLSCSPISGHRSVSWYQQTPGQGLQFLFEYFSETQRNKGNFPGRFSGRQFSNSRSEMNVSTLELGDSALYLCASSRAERDDEQYFGPGTRLTVT.